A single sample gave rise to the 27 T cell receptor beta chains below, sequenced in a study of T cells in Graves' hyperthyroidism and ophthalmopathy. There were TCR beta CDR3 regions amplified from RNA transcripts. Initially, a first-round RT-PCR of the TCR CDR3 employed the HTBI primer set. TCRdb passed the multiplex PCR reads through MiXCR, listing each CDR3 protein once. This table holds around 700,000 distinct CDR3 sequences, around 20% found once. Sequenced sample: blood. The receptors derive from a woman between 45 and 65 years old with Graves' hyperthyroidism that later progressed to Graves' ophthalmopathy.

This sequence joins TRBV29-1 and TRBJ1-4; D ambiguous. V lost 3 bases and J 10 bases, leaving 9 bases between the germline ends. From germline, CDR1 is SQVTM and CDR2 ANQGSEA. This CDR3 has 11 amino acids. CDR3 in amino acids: CSVDLGGKLFF. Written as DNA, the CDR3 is TGCAGCGTTGATTTGGGAGGAAAACTGTTTTTT.

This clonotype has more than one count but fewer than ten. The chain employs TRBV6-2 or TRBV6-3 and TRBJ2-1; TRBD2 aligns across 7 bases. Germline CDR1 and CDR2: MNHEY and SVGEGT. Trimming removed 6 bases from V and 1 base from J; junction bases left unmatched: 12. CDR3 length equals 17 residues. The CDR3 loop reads CASSPAGWRGSYNEQFF. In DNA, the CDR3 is TGTGCCAGCAGCCCCGCGGGGTGGCGGGGGTCCTACAATGAGCAGTTCTTC.

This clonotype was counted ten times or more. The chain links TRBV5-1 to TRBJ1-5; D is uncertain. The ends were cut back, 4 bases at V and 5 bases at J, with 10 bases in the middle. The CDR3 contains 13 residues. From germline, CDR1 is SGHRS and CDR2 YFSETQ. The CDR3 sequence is CASSLQPDQPQHF. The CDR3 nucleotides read TGCGCCAGCAGCCTGCAGCCAGATCAGCCCCAGCATTTT.

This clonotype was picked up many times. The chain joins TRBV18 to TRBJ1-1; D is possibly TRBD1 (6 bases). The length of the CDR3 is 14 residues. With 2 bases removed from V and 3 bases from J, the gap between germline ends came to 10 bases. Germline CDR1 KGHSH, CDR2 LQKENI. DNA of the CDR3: TGTGCCAGCTCACCAAGGAAGGGGGACACTGAAGCTTTCTTT. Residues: CASSPRKGDTEAFF.

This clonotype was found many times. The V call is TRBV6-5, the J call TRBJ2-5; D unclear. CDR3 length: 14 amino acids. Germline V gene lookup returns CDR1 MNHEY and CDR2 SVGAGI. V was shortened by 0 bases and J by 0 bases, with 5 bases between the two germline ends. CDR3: CASSYSAYQETQYF. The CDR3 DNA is TGTGCCAGCAGTTACTCTGCGTACCAAGAGACCCAGTACTTC.

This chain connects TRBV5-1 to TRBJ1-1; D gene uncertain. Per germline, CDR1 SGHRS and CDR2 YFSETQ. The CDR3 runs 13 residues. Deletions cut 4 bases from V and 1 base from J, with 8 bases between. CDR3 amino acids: CASSRAGNTEAFF. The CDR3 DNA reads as TGCGCCAGCAGCCGAGCGGGGAACACTGAAGCTTTCTTT.

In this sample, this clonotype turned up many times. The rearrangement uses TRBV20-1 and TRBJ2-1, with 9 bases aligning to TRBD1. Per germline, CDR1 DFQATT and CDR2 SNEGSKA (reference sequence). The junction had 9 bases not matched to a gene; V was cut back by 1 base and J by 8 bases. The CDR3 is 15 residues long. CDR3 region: CSARVRDRVVDEQFF. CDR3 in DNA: TGCAGTGCTAGAGTCCGGGACAGGGTAGTCGATGAGCAGTTCTTC.

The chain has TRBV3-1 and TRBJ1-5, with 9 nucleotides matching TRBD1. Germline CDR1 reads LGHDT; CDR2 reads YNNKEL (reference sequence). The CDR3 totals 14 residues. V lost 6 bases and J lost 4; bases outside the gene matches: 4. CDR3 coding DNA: TGTGCCAGCAGTGATGGGACAGGGAATCAGCCCCAGCATTTT. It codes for CASSDGTGNQPQHF.

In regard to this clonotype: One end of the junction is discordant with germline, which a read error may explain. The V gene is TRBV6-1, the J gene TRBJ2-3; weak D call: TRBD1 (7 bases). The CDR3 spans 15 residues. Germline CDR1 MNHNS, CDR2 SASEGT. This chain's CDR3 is CASSRRDRHTDTQYF. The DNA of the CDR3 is TGTGCCAGCAGCAGGAGGGACAGACACACAGATACACAGTATTTT.

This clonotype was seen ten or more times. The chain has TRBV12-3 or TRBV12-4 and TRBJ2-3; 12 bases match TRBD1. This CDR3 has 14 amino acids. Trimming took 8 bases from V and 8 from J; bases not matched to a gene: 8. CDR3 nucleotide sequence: TGTGCCAGCGGCCGGGACAGGGGGCAGGTTACGCAGTATTTT. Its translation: CASGRDRGQVTQYF.

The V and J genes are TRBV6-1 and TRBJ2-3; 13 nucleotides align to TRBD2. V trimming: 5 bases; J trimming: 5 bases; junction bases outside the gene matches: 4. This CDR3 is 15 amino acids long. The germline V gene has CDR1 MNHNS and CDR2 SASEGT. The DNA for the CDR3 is TGTGCCAGCAGTCGGGGGACTAGCGGGGTAGATACGCAGTATTTT. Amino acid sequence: CASSRGTSGVDTQYF.

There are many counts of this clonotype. Here the CDR3 reads CASSEARGEYGYTF. The CDR3 DNA sequence: TGTGCCAGCAGTGAAGCCAGGGGGGAGTATGGCTACACCTTC. The chain uses TRBV2 and TRBJ1-2, with 7 bases that match TRBD1. Looked up from germline, CDR1 is SNHLY and CDR2 is FYNNEI. The CDR3 extends over 14 amino acids. V was clipped by 0 bases and J by 5 bases; unmatched bases: 3.

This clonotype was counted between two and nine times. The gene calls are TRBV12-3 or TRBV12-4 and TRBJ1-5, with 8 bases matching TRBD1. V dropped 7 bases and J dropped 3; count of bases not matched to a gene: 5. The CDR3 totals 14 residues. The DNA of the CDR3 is TGTGCCAGCACATCAGGGGGCCCCAATCAGCCCCAGCATTTT. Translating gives CASTSGGPNQPQHF.

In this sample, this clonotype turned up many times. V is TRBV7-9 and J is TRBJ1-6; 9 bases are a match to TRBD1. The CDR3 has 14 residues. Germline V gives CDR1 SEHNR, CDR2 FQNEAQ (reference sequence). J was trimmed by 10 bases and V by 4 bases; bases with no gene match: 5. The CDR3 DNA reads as TGTGCCAGCAGCTCCGGGACAGGGTGGTCACCCCTCCACTTT. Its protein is CASSSGTGWSPLHF.

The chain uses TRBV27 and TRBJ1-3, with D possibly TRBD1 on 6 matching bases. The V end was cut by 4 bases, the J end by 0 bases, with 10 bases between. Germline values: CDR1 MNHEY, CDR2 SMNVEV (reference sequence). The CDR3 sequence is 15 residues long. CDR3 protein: CASSSDRSSGNTIYF. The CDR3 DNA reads TGTGCCAGCAGTTCAGACAGGAGCTCTGGAAACACCATATATTTT.

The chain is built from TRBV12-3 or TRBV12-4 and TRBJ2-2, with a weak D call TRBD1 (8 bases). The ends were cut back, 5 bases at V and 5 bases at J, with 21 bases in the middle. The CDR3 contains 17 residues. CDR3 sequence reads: CASSPSLGQGGTGELFF. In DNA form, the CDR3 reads TGTGCCAGCAGTCCTTCTTTAGGACAGGGAGGGACCGGGGAGCTGTTTTTT.

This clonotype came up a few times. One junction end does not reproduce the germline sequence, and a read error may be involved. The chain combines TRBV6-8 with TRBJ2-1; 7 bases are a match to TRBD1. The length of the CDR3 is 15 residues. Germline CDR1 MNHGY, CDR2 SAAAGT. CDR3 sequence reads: CASSVTGNPYNEQLF. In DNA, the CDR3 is TGTGCCAGCAGCGTGACAGGGAACCCCTACAATGAGCAGCTCTTC.

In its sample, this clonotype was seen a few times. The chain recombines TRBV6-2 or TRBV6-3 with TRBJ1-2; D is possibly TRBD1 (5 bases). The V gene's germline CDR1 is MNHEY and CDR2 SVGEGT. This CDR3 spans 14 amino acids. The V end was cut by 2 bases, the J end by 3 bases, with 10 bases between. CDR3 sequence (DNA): TGTGCCAGCAGTTACGGACAAGAGGACTATGGCTACACCTTC. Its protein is CASSYGQEDYGYTF.

CDR3 protein: CASSTLGGSRDTQYF. The CDR3 nucleotides read TGTGCCAGCAGTACATTAGGGGGGTCGAGAGATACGCAGTATTTT. The chain carries TRBV27 and TRBJ2-3, with D perhaps matching TRBD1 or TRBD2 (6 bases each). V was cut by 5 bases and J by 5 bases, with 17 bases left in between. The CDR3 is 15 residues long. From germline, CDR1 is MNHEY and CDR2 SMNVEV (reference sequence).

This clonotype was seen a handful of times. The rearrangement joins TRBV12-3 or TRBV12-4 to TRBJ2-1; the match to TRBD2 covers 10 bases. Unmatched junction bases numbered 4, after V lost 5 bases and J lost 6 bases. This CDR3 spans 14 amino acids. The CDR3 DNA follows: TGTGCCAGCAGTCGGAGCGGGGGGGGCAATGAGCAGTTCTTC. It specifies CASSRSGGGNEQFF.

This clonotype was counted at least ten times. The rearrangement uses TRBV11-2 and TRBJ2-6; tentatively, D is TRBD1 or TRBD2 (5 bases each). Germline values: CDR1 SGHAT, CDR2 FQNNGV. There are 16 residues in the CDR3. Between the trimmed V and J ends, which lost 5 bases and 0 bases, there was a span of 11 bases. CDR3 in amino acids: CASSQGRSSGANVLTF. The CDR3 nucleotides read TGTGCCAGCAGCCAGGGACGGAGCTCTGGGGCCAACGTCCTGACTTTC.

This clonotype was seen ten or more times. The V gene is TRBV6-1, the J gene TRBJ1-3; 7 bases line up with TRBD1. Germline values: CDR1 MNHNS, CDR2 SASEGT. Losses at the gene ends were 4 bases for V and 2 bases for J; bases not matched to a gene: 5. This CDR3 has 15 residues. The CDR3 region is CASSGPGQPGNTIYF. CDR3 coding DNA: TGTGCCAGCAGTGGCCCGGGACAGCCTGGAAACACCATATATTTT.

DNA of the CDR3: TGTGCCAGCAGCTGGGTGGGGGACCAAGAGACCCAGTACTTC. It codes for CASSWVGDQETQYF. The genes are TRBV7-2 and TRBJ2-5; D could derive from TRBD1 or TRBD2 (5 bases each). The ends were cut back, 4 bases at V and 0 bases at J, with 9 bases in the middle. The CDR3 consists of 14 residues. Germline V CDR1 and CDR2: SGHTA, FQGNSA. The whole variable domain, remainder taken from reference TRBV7-2 and TRBJ2-5, is GAGVSQSPSNKVTEKGKDVELRCDPISGHTALYWYRQSLGQGLEFLIYFQGNSAPDKSGLPSDRFSAERTGGSVSTLTIQRTQQEDSAVYLCASSWVGDQETQYFGPGTRLLVL.

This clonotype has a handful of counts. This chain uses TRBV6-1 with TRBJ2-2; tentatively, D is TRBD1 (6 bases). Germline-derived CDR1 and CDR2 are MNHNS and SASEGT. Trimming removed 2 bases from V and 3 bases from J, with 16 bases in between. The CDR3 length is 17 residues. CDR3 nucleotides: TGTGCCAGCAGTGAACCGCTCCAGGGGAAATACACCGGGGAGCTGTTTTTT. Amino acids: CASSEPLQGKYTGELFF.

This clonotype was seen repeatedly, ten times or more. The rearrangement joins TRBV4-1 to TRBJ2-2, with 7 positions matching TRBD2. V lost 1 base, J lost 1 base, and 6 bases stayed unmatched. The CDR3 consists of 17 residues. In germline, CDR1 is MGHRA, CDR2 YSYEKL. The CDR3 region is CASSQVGSGRNTGELFF. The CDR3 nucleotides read TGCGCCAGCAGCCAAGTTGGTAGCGGGCGGAACACCGGGGAGCTGTTTTTT.

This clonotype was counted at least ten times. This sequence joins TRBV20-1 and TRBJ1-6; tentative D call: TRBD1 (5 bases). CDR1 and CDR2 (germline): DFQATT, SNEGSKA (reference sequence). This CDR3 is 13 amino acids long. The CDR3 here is CSAGGGDDSPLHF. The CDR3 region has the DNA TGCAGCGCAGGCGGGGGGGATGATTCACCCCTCCACTTT.

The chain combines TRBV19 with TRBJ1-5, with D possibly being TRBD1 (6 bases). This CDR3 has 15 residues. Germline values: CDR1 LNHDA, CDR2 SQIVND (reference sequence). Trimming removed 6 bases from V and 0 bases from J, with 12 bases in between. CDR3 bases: TGTGCCAGTAGAGGGGGGGGGGTTAGCAATCAGCCCCAGCATTTT. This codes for CASRGGGVSNQPQHF. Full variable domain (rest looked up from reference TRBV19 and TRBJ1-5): DGGITQSPKYLFRKEGQNVTLSCEQNLNHDAMYWYRQDPGQGLRLIYYSQIVNDFQKGDIAEGYSVSREKKESFPLTVTSAQKNPTAFYLCASRGGGVSNQPQHFGDGTRLSIL.